This entry features one T cell receptor beta chain sequence. Antigen unknown. Method: immunoSEQ multiplex PCR; TCRdb's copy keeps in-frame clones and lacks some. The sample shows about 200,000 clones, around 94% of them seen only once. The data were obtained in a study of T cell responses to AZD1222 COVID-19 vaccine. Germline V CDR1 and CDR2: MNHEY, SMNVEV (reference sequence). J was trimmed by 7 bases and V by 7 bases; bases with no gene match: 11. The CDR3 runs 14 residues. Study-level points and caveats: Repertoire sampling happened only post peak T cell response.

The specimen was peripheral blood, collected 28 days after the second dose of the MenACWY control vaccine. The rearrangement uses TRBV27 and TRBJ2-7; 9 positions agree with TRBD2. This TCR derives from an adult who received the MenACWY meningococcal vaccine as a control. This CDR3 is CASTRAGGTKEQYF. CDR3 in DNA: TGTGCCAGCACGCGAGCGGGAGGTACGAAAGAGCAGTACTTC.